This T cell receptor beta chain was found in a study of OX40 agonist ivuxolimab in advanced cancers. At the level of the study: Patients received ivuxolimab, an agonistic anti-OX40 (CD134) antibody. Three patients had partial responses: one hepatocellular carcinoma, two cutaneous melanoma. Treatment received earlier with anti-PD-1, anti-PD-L1 or anti-CTLA-4 agents was allowed, and over 35% had some.

Sequencing was performed with immunoSEQ multiplex PCR; in TCRdb, only in-frame clones are kept and a portion is missing. This sample carries tens of thousands of clones, around four fifths of them seen once, and the ten largest clones take approximately 2%. The CDR3 is made up of 13 amino acids. The ends were cut back, 4 bases at V and 7 bases at J, with 11 bases in the middle. Germline V gene sequence: CDR1 SEHNR, CDR2 FQNEAQ (reference sequence). The chain joins TRBV7-9 to TRBJ1-5; D is uncertain. Material: CD4+ or CD8+ T cells sorted from blood, obtained in a trial of the OX40 agonist ivuxolimab. The clonotype comes from an adult with an advanced solid tumor such as melanoma, head and neck, liver or kidney cancer. CDR3 residues: CASSSVGSQPQHF. The CDR3 coding sequence is TGTGCCAGCAGCTCCGTAGGCTCACAGCCCCAGCATTTT.